The 10 T cell receptor beta chains presented below share a single source sample, sequenced in a study of blood T cell repertoires in COVID-19. Sequencing used immunoSEQ multiplex PCR; TCRdb keeps in-frame clones, though not all of them. The sample shows roughly 140,000 clones, 80% to 90% of them seen only once. Input material: peripheral blood. These receptors were collected from a woman in her sixties with COVID-19, enrolled during active disease.

The rearrangement uses TRBV9 and TRBJ2-3, with 10 positions matching TRBD2. V shed 0 bases and J 6 bases; nucleotides not matched to a gene: 7. CDR3 size: 16 residues. CDR1 SGDLS and CDR2 YYNGEE come from the germline V gene. The CDR3 DNA follows: TGTGCCAGCAGCGTAGGCCTAGCGGGGGCAGGGGATACGCAGTATTTT. Its protein is CASSVGLAGAGDTQYF.

The chain carries TRBV28 and TRBJ1-1, with TRBD1 identical over 9 bases. The CDR3 is made up of 12 amino acids. Germline CDR1 reads MDHEN; CDR2 reads SYDVKM. The junction had 7 bases not matched to a gene; V was cut back by 6 bases and J by 11 bases. The CDR3 loop reads CASSSQGARAFF. The CDR3 DNA reads as TGTGCCAGCAGCTCACAGGGGGCACGGGCTTTCTTT.

The chain has TRBV7-6 and TRBJ2-2; D possibly corresponds to TRBD2 (6 bases). This CDR3 spans 16 amino acids. In germline, CDR1 is SGHVS, CDR2 FNYEAQ. With 2 bases removed from V and 0 bases from J, the gap between germline ends came to 10 bases. The CDR3 region is CASSLRGGANTGELFF. CDR3 sequence (DNA): TGTGCCAGCAGCTTAAGAGGCGGGGCGAACACCGGGGAGCTGTTTTTT. Full variable domain (remainder filled in from reference TRBV7-6 and TRBJ2-2): GAGVSQSPRYKVTKRGQDVALRCDPISGHVSLYWYRQALGQGPEFLTYFNYEAQQDKSGLPNDRFSAERPEGSISTLTIQRTEQRDSAMYRCASSLRGGANTGELFFGEGSRLTVL.

The chain recombines TRBV7-2 with TRBJ2-7; 10 bases are shared with TRBD1. Germline V gene lookup returns CDR1 SGHTA and CDR2 FQGNSA. Trimming took 4 bases from V and 2 from J; bases not matched to a gene: 8. CDR3 length equals 16 residues. This CDR3 is CASSSWTGGMAYEQYF. CDR3 coding DNA: TGTGCCAGCAGCTCCTGGACAGGGGGTATGGCCTACGAGCAGTACTTC.

This chain joins TRBV18 and TRBJ1-2, with TRBD1 identical over 10 bases. Germline-derived CDR1 and CDR2 are KGHSH and LQKENI. The CDR3 length is 16 residues. V lost 2 bases to trimming and J lost 4 bases; unmatched junction nucleotides: 7. The CDR3 coding sequence is TGTGCCAGCTCACCAAGCGGGACAGGGGCTATCTATGGCTACACCTTC. It encodes CASSPSGTGAIYGYTF.

This clone was observed a handful of times. The chain has TRBV6-1 and TRBJ2-2; D may be TRBD2 (5 bases). This CDR3 region has 13 residues. Looked up from germline, CDR1 is MNHNS and CDR2 is SASEGT. V lost 3 bases, J lost 6 bases, and 8 bases lay in between. Here the CDR3 reads CASSDEGSGELFF. CDR3 nucleotide sequence: TGTGCCAGCAGTGATGAGGGATCCGGGGAGCTGTTTTTT.

The chain carries TRBV7-3 and TRBJ2-3; 14 bases map to TRBD2. There are 18 residues in the CDR3. Germline-derived CDR1 and CDR2 are SGHTA and FQGTGA. Germline trimming cut 0 bases from V and 4 bases from J; bases unmatched to any gene: 6. The CDR3 here is CASSLTVGTSGGPDTQYF. DNA of the CDR3: TGTGCCAGCAGCTTAACGGTGGGGACTAGCGGGGGACCAGATACGCAGTATTTT.

The rearrangement links TRBV30 to TRBJ1-4; D is undetermined. Germline V gives CDR1 GTSNPN, CDR2 SVGIG (reference sequence). This CDR3 has 15 residues. Trimming stripped 5 bases from V and 10 bases from J, with 23 bases between. This CDR3 is CAWDPGEVGEGKLFF. CDR3 DNA sequence: TGTGCCTGGGACCCGGGAGAGGTGGGAGAGGGAAAACTGTTTTTT. Complete variable domain (other parts from reference TRBV30 and TRBJ1-4): SQTIHQWPATLVQPVGSPLSLECTVEGTSNPNLYWYRQAAGRGLQLLFYSVGIGQISSEVPQNLSASRPQDRQFILSSKKLLLSDSGFYLCAWDPGEVGEGKLFFGSGTQLSVL.

The chain has TRBV27 and TRBJ2-6, with 7 bases matching TRBD1. The V segment lost 10 bases and the J segment 2 bases; nucleotides outside the gene matches: 5. Germline V gene data show CDR1 as MNHEY and CDR2 as SMNVEV (reference sequence). The CDR3 consists of 14 residues. The CDR3 region is CATMQGAGANVLTF. CDR3 nucleotides: TGTGCCACCATGCAGGGGGCTGGGGCCAACGTCCTGACTTTC.

V and J are TRBV7-3 and TRBJ1-5; D is unresolved. Trimming removed 2 bases from V and 4 bases from J, with 6 bases in between. The V gene's germline CDR1 is SGHTA and CDR2 FQGTGA. The length of the CDR3 is 13 residues. In DNA form, the CDR3 reads TGTGCCAGCAGCTTAGGCCCTAATCAGCCCCAGCATTTT. Amino acids: CASSLGPNQPQHF.